Listed here are 17 T cell receptor beta chains from one sample, sequenced in a study of blood T cells in healthy people across ages. Using a J-beta primer mix together with a sample-barcoded 5' primer, a second PCR was run for 7 to 11 cycles. In TCRdb, the 5' RACE reads were re-called with MiXCR into one record per CDR3 protein. The table includes about 1.4 million distinct CDR3 sequences, around 59% detected once. Source material: blood. The receptors here all came from a man between 18 and 35 years old in good health.

The table lists this clonotype with a few counts. The chain is built from TRBV3-1 and TRBJ2-5; D is ambiguous. The CDR3 is 14 residues long. V lost 8 bases to trimming and J lost 3 bases, with 16 bases between them. Germline CDR1 is LGHDT and CDR2 is YNNKEL (reference sequence). CDR3 DNA: TGTGCCAGCGGGTTGGCCCAGAGTGAAGAGACCCAGTACTTC. The encoded protein is CASGLAQSEETQYF.

The chain joins TRBV7-9 to TRBJ2-2; 10 bases match TRBD1. There are 14 residues in the CDR3. The V gene's germline CDR1 is SEHNR and CDR2 FQNEAQ (reference sequence). Unmatched junction bases numbered 7, after V lost 8 bases and J lost 7 bases. The CDR3 DNA reads TGTGCCAGCGAGGACAGGGGGAGGAACGGGGAGCTGTTTTTT. Translation: CASEDRGRNGELFF.

This chain uses TRBV5-8 with TRBJ1-2; no firm D call. V was cut by 10 bases and J by 2 bases, with 15 bases left in between. The CDR3 has 13 residues. Germline V CDR1 and CDR2: SGHTS, YDEGEE. The CDR3 sequence: CAPRGKVNYGYTF. The CDR3, as DNA: TGTGCCCCCCGAGGGAAGGTGAACTATGGCTACACCTTC.

This clonotype was observed a few times. The chain links TRBV20-1 to TRBJ2-3; unclear D gene. The CDR3 has 17 residues. V was pared by 6 bases and J by 1 base, with 23 bases between. CDR1 and CDR2 from the germline V gene are DFQATT and SNEGSKA (reference sequence). Here the CDR3 reads CSAHLIRVTTRTDTQYF. In nucleotides, the CDR3 is TGCAGTGCACACTTGATTCGGGTAACCACCCGCACAGATACGCAGTATTTT.

The chain links TRBV7-8 to TRBJ2-1; 12 bases align to TRBD2. The CDR3 is 17 residues long. Trimming at V came to 4 bases and at J to 5 bases, leaving 9 bases not matched to a gene. Germline CDR1 SGHVS, CDR2 FQNEAQ. The CDR3 DNA sequence: TGTGCCAGCAGCTCAACAAGACTAGCGGGAGTTAACAATGAGCAGTTCTTC. This sequence encodes CASSSTRLAGVNNEQFF.

The V and J genes are TRBV6-5 and TRBJ2-7; TRBD2 matches at 10 bases. This CDR3 is 21 amino acids long. The V gene's germline CDR1 is MNHEY and CDR2 SVGAGI. The V gene end was trimmed by 0 bases and the J gene end by 3 bases; junction bases not matched to a gene: 20. The CDR3 DNA reads TGTGCCAGCAGTTACTCGACCGTATCGGGGCTAGCGGGGGCGCGGAGCTACGAGCAGTACTTC. Its protein product is CASSYSTVSGLAGARSYEQYF.

J is TRBJ1-5 and V is TRBV7-9; 10 positions agree with TRBD1. Germline values: CDR1 SEHNR, CDR2 FQNEAQ (reference sequence). The CDR3 is made up of 15 amino acids. V trimming: 1 base; J trimming: 7 bases; junction bases outside the gene matches: 4. The CDR3 loop reads CASSLGRTGGQPQHF. The CDR3, as DNA: TGTGCCAGCAGCTTAGGCCGGACAGGGGGACAGCCCCAGCATTTT.

CDR3 in DNA: TGTGCCATCAGTGAGTCCACAGCGGTCTACGAGCAGTACTTC. It codes for CAISESTAVYEQYF. The chain links TRBV10-3 to TRBJ2-7, with a weak D call TRBD2 (5 bases). Trimming stripped 0 bases from V and 3 bases from J, with 9 bases between. The CDR3 runs to 14 residues. CDR1 is ENHRY and CDR2 is SYGVKD in the germline V gene.

V and J are TRBV6-5 and TRBJ2-3; 8 bases align to TRBD1. The trim removed 6 bases at V and 5 bases at J, leaving 7 bases unmatched. Germline assignment: CDR1 MNHEY and CDR2 SVGAGI. The CDR3 has 14 residues. The CDR3 loop reads CASSPGTGKDTQYF. The CDR3 DNA is TGTGCCAGCAGCCCCGGGACAGGCAAAGATACGCAGTATTTT.

The chain joins TRBV6-8 to TRBJ1-2, with 9 bases matching TRBD1. The CDR3 totals 17 residues. The germline gives CDR1 MNHGY, CDR2 SAAAGT. J was trimmed by 5 bases and V by 6 bases; bases with no gene match: 16. DNA of the CDR3: TGTGCCAGCAGATGTACCGTCCTTACAGGGGGCGAATATGGCTACACCTTC. Protein product: CASRCTVLTGGEYGYTF.

The genes are TRBV11-2 and TRBJ2-3; D could derive from TRBD1 or TRBD2 (5 bases each). This CDR3 comprises 18 residues. Germline V gene data show CDR1 as SGHAT and CDR2 as FQNNGV. Between the trimmed V and J ends, which lost 5 bases and 0 bases, there was a span of 21 bases. CDR3 DNA: TGTGCCAGCAGCCCACTTAAGCTGGGACCGACTAGCACAGATACGCAGTATTTT. As protein: CASSPLKLGPTSTDTQYF.

The chain joins TRBV5-1 to TRBJ2-3; no firm D call. CDR3 size: 16 residues. The germline CDR1 and CDR2 sequences are SGHRS and YFSETQ. The V gene lost 0 bases and the J gene lost 6 bases, with 17 bases spanning the gap. This CDR3 is CASSLGPRPSSDTQYF. The CDR3 bases are TGCGCCAGCAGCTTGGGTCCTCGGCCTTCATCGGATACGCAGTATTTT.

This clonotype was detected only a few times. The V call is TRBV4-3, the J call TRBJ2-1; tentatively, D is TRBD2 (5 bases). Germline V lookup: CDR1 LGHNA, CDR2 YSLEER. V was pared by 1 base and J by 6 bases, with 10 bases between. The CDR3 has 14 residues. The CDR3 spells CASSQVSSPNEQFF. CDR3 DNA: TGCGCCAGCAGCCAAGTGTCTAGCCCCAATGAGCAGTTCTTC.

The J gene is TRBJ2-1, the V gene TRBV20-1, with D possibly TRBD2 on 6 matching bases. The V end lost 1 base, the J end lost 5 bases, and 12 bases lay between the germline ends. CDR1 and CDR2 from the germline V gene are DFQATT and SNEGSKA (reference sequence). CDR3 length: 14 amino acids. CDR3 in DNA: TGCAGTGCTAGAGGCCGGGGGAAGAACAATGAGCAGTTCTTC. It specifies CSARGRGKNNEQFF.

This clonotype has a count of ten or more. V and J are TRBV20-1 and TRBJ2-5, with TRBD2 matching over 10 bases. J was trimmed by 5 bases and V by 8 bases; bases with no gene match: 8. The V gene's germline CDR1 is DFQATT and CDR2 SNEGSKA (reference sequence). This CDR3 spans 13 amino acids. The CDR3 loop is CSLAGTSVETQYF. The CDR3 DNA reads TGCAGTCTTGCCGGGACTAGCGTCGAGACCCAGTACTTC.

J is TRBJ2-7 and V is TRBV6-1; TRBD1 matches 8 bases. CDR3 size: 16 residues. V lost 0 bases to trimming and J lost 4 bases; unmatched junction nucleotides: 8. The germline V gene has CDR1 MNHNS and CDR2 SASEGT. CDR3 nucleotides: TGTGCCAGCAGTGAAGCGCTTCCTAGGACAGGGTACGAGCAGTACTTC. It codes for CASSEALPRTGYEQYF.

The chain couples TRBV27 to TRBJ1-4; D is possibly TRBD1 (5 bases). V was shortened by 1 base and J by 13 bases, with 16 bases between the two germline ends. Germline V CDR1 and CDR2: MNHEY, SMNVEV (reference sequence). The CDR3 spans 14 residues. The CDR3 sequence: CASSLWAGQLVLFF. The CDR3 DNA reads TGTGCCAGCAGTTTATGGGCAGGGCAGTTGGTACTGTTTTTT.